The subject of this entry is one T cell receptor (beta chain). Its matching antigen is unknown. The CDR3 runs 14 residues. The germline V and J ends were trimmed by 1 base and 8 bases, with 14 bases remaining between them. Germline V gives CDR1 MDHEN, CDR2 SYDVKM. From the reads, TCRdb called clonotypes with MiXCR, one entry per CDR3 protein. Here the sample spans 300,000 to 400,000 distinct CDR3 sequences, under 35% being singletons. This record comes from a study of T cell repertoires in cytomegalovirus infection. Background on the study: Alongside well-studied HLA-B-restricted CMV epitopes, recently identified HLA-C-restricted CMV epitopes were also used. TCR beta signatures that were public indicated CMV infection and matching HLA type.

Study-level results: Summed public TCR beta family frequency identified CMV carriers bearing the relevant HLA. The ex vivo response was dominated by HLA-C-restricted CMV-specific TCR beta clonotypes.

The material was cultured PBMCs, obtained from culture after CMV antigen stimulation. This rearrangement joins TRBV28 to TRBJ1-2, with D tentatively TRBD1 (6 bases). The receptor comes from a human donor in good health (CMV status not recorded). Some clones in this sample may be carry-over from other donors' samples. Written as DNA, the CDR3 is TGTGCCAGCAGTTTATCGGGGGCACGAGGAGGCTACACCTTC. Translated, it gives CASSLSGARGGYTF.